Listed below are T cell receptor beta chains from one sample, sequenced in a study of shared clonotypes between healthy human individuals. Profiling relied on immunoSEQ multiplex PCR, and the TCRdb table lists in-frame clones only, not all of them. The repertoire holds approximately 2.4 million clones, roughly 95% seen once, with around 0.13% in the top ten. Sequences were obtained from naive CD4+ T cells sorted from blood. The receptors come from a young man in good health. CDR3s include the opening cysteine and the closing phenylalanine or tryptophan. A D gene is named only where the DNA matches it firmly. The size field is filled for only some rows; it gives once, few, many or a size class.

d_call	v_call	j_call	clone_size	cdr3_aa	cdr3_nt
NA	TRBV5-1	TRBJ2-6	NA	CASSSTVSSGANVLTF	TGCGCCAGCAGCTCCACAGTCAGCTCTGGGGCCAACGTCCTGACTTTC
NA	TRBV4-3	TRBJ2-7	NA	CASSQDVRTNEQYF	TGCGCCAGCAGCCAAGATGTAAGAACAAACGAGCAGTACTTC
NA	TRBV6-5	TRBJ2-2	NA	CASRKRAGELFF	TGTGCCAGCAGAAAACGAGCCGGGGAGCTGTTTTTT
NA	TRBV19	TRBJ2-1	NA	CASSIVGKGSSYNEQFF	TGTGCCAGTAGTATAGTAGGGAAAGGGAGCTCCTACAATGAGCAGTTCTTC
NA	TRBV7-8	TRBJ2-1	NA	CASSLETLNGYNEQFF	TGTGCCAGCAGCTTAGAAACGTTAAACGGGTACAATGAGCAGTTCTTC
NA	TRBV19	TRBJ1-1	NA	CASSIPGVMNTEAFF	TGTGCCAGTAGTATCCCCGGAGTTATGAACACTGAAGCTTTCTTT
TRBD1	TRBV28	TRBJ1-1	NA	CASSRTGGGGTEAFF	TGTGCCAGCAGTAGGACAGGGGGAGGTGGCACTGAAGCTTTCTTT
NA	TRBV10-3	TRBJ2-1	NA	CAISESRQDYNEQFF	TGTGCCATCAGTGAGTCCCGACAGGATTACAATGAGCAGTTCTTC
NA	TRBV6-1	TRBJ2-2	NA	CASSVRNRQNTGELFF	TGTGCCAGCAGTGTTAGGAACAGGCAGAACACCGGGGAGCTGTTTTTT
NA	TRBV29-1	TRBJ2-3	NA	CSVSEDTDTQYF	TGCAGCGTTTCCGAGGACACAGATACGCAGTATTTT
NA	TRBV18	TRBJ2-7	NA	CASSPPTGHSYEQYF	TGTGCCAGCTCACCACCGACAGGCCACTCCTACGAGCAGTACTTC
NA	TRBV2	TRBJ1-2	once	CASGKTALYGYTF	TGTGCCAGCGGGAAGACAGCTCTCTATGGCTACACCTTC
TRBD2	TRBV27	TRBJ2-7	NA	CASSWGLAGADEQYF	TGTGCCAGCAGTTGGGGACTAGCGGGAGCCGACGAGCAGTACTTC
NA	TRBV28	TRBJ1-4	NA	CASSRTGEKLFF	TGTGCCAGCAGTCGGACGGGAGAAAAACTGTTTTTT
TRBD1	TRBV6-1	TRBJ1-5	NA	CASSAKGQGANQPQHF	TGTGCCAGCAGTGCCAAAGGACAGGGGGCTAATCAGCCCCAGCATTTT
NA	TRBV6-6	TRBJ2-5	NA	CASSYPRTQGQETQYF	TGTGCCAGCAGTTACCCGAGAACACAGGGCCAAGAGACCCAGTACTTC
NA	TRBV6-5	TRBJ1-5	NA	CASSTGTSNQPQHF	TGTGCCAGCAGTACAGGGACGAGCAATCAGCCCCAGCATTTT
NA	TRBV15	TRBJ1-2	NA	CATSREGVYGYTF	TGTGCCACCAGCAGAGAGGGGGTCTATGGCTACACCTTC
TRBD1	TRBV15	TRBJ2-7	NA	CATSSLGTGKYEQYF	TGTGCCACCAGCAGTCTCGGGACAGGGAAATACGAGCAGTACTTC
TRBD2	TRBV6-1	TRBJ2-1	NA	CASRRDWEGNNEQFF	TGTGCCAGCCGGAGGGACTGGGAGGGGAACAATGAGCAGTTCTTC
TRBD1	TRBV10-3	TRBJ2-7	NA	CAIKGTGVNEQYF	TGTGCCATCAAAGGGACAGGGGTCAACGAGCAGTACTTC
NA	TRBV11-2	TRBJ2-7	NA	CASSLISGTSWDEQYF	TGTGCCAGCAGCTTAATCTCCGGGACTTCCTGGGACGAGCAGTACTTC
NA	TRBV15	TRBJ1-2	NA	CATSSGSRGGYGYTF	TGTGCCACCAGCAGTGGATCTAGGGGGGGCTATGGCTACACCTTC
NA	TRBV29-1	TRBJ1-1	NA	CSVEYGQRSTEAFF	TGCAGCGTTGAATATGGACAAAGGAGCACTGAAGCTTTCTTT
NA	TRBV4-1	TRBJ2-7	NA	CASSQTGANSYEQYF	TGCGCCAGCAGCCAAACGGGGGCCAATTCCTACGAGCAGTACTTC
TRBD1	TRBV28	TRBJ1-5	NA	CASSRAGTADWVQPQHF	TGTGCCAGCAGCCGGGCCGGGACAGCGGATTGGGTTCAGCCCCAGCATTTT
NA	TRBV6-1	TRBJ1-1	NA	CASRADGYTEAFF	TGTGCCAGCAGGGCGGACGGCTACACTGAAGCTTTCTTT
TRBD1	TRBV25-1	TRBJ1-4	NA	CASRDRGEGEKLFF	TGTGCCAGCAGAGACAGGGGGGAAGGGGAAAAACTGTTTTTT
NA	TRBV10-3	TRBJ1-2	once	CAISEEGANYGYTF	TGTGCCATCAGTGAGGAGGGAGCTAACTATGGCTACACCTTC
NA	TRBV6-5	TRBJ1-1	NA	CASSSPGAEAFF	TGTGCCAGCTCCAGCCCCGGGGCTGAAGCTTTCTTT
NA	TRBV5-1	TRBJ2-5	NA	CASSFSGRGPQETQYF	TGCGCCAGCAGCTTTTCTGGGCGGGGACCGCAAGAGACCCAGTACTTC
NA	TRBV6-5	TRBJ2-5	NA	CASSYLREGTQYF	TGTGCCAGCAGTTACCTCAGGGAAGGGACCCAGTACTTC
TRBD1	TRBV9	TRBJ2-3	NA	CASSSRQGEDTQYF	TGTGCCAGCAGCTCCCGACAGGGGGAAGATACGCAGTATTTT
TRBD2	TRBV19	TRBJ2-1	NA	CASNSGLGTNEQFF	TGTGCCTCAAACTCGGGACTAGGTACAAATGAGCAGTTCTTC
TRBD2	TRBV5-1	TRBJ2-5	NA	CASRGVAGQETQYF	TGCGCCAGCAGGGGGGTAGCGGGACAAGAGACCCAGTACTTC
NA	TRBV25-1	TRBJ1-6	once	CASNPGYDNSPLHF	TGTGCCAGCAACCCGGGATACGATAATTCACCCCTCCACTTT
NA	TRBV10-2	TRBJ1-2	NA	CASSESSNVRAYGYTF	TGCGCCAGCAGTGAGTCTAGCAATGTCAGGGCCTATGGCTACACCTTC
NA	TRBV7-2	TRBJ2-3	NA	CASSTPRQSDTQYF	TGTGCCAGCAGCACCCCCCGACAGAGCGATACGCAGTATTTT
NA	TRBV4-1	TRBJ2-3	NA	CASSQDLGSRFPPDTQYF	TGCGCCAGCAGCCAAGATCTCGGCTCTCGTTTCCCCCCAGATACGCAGTATTTT
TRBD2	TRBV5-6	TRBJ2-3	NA	CASSPGPSGRSTDTQYF	TGTGCCAGCAGCCCGGGTCCCAGCGGGAGGTCCACAGATACGCAGTATTTT
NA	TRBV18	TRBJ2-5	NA	CASSQSRETQYF	TGTGCCAGCTCCCAAAGCCGGGAGACCCAGTACTTC
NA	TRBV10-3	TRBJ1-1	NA	CAISGGTADTEAFF	TGTGCCATCAGTGGGGGGACGGCTGACACTGAAGCTTTCTTT
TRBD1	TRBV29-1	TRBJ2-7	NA	CSGVQGNPHEQYF	TGCAGCGGTGTACAGGGGAATCCGCACGAGCAGTACTTC
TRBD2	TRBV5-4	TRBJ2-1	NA	CASSTGSLAGDYNEQFF	TGTGCCAGCAGCACCGGCTCACTAGCGGGGGACTACAATGAGCAGTTCTTC
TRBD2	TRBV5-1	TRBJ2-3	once	CASSRQTSETDTQYF	TGCGCCAGCAGCCGCCAGACTAGCGAAACAGATACGCAGTATTTT
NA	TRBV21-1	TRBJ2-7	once	CASSKDGRNYEQYF	TGTGCCAGCAGCAAAGACGGCAGAAACTACGAGCAGTACTTC
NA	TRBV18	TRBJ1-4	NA	CASSGQANNEKLFF	TGTGCCAGCTCCGGTCAAGCGAATAATGAAAAACTGTTTTTT
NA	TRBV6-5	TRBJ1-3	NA	CASSTGGGPGNTIYF	TGTGCCAGCAGTACGGGCGGGGGGCCTGGAAACACCATATATTTT
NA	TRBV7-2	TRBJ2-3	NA	CASSPRPGGGTDTQYF	TGTGCCAGCAGCCCTCGGCCAGGGGGAGGAACAGATACGCAGTATTTT
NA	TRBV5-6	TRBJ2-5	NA	CASSFLGQETQYF	TGTGCCAGCAGCTTCCTAGGCCAAGAGACCCAGTACTTC
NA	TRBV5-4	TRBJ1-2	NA	CASSFPDPGRGYTF	TGTGCCAGCAGCTTCCCGGACCCGGGTCGGGGCTACACCTTC
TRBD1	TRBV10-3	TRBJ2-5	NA	CAIRPGGGQETQYF	TGTGCCATCAGACCAGGGGGCGGGCAAGAGACCCAGTACTTC
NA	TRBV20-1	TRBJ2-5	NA	CSANFGETQYF	TGCAGTGCTAACTTTGGAGAGACCCAGTACTTC
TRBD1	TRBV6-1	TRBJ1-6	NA	CASSEAYRGNSPLHF	TGTGCCAGCAGTGAAGCTTACAGGGGAAATTCACCCCTCCACTTT
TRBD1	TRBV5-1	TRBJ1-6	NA	CASSKQGSVTPLHF	TGCGCCAGCAGCAAACAGGGGAGTGTAACACCCCTCCACTTT
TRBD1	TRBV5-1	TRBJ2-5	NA	CASSLGTGGQETQYF	TGCGCCAGCAGCTTGGGGACAGGGGGGCAAGAGACCCAGTACTTC
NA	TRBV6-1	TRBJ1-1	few	CASSDDRMNTEAFF	TGTGCCAGCAGTGACGACAGGATGAACACTGAAGCTTTCTTT
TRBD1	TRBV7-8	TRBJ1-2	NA	CASSSGQRANYGYTF	TGTGCCAGCAGCTCGGGACAGCGAGCTAACTATGGCTACACCTTC
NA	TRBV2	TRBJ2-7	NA	CASFEAFYEQYF	TGTGCCAGCTTTGAGGCGTTTTACGAGCAGTACTTC
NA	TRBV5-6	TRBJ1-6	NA	CASSLAGQPNNSPLHF	TGTGCCAGCAGCTTGGCCGGACAGCCTAATAATTCACCCCTCCACTTT